This T cell receptor beta chain was sequenced for a study of OX40 agonist ivuxolimab in advanced cancers. Describing the broader study: Ivuxolimab, which targeted the costimulatory receptor OX40 (CD134), was an agonistic, fully human IgG2 monoclonal antibody. Intravenous ivuxolimab was administered to patients every 2 weeks at six dose levels: 0.01, 0.1, 0.3, 1.5, 3 and 10 mg/kg. The paper reports the monotherapy dose-escalation portion (N of about 52 patients) of the phase I ivuxolimab trial. In the dose-escalation cohort, around four fifths of patients were male, and the mean age was 60 years with a range of about 20 to 80. Of the approximately 50 dose-escalation patients, hepatocellular carcinoma was present in about 20, melanoma in approximately 15, renal cell carcinoma in 9 and head and neck cancer in 9. Three dose-escalation patients achieved partial responses, one with hepatocellular carcinoma and two with cutaneous melanoma. Prior anti-PD-1, anti-PD-L1 or anti-CTLA-4 therapy was permitted, and about 40% of dose-escalation patients had received checkpoint inhibitors. The purpose of peripheral TCRbeta sequencing was to test whether ivuxolimab changed TCR sequence diversity and led to clonal T-cell expansion.

Patients with autoimmune disease history or receiving systemic immunosuppression were excluded from the trial. Peripheral blood for TCR sequencing was collected from all dose cohorts at baseline, on cycle 4 day 1, and on cycle 7 day 1. The samples were drawn from a first-in-human, open-label, multicenter phase I dose-escalation trial of ivuxolimab. Adults with locally advanced or metastatic melanoma, renal cell, hepatocellular, or head and neck squamous cell carcinoma were enrolled in the trial. CD4+ and CD8+ T cells were sorted separately from peripheral blood before TCR sequencing. For CDR1 and CDR2, the germline V gene lists SGHRS and YFSETQ. Including the terminal cysteine and phenylalanine, the CDR3 comprises 16 residues. Here the CDR3 DNA is all that survives: 48 bases in frame from base 1. Unmatched junction bases come to 10, with V trimmed by 4 bases and J by 7 bases. To note about this clone: Its recognized antigen is unknown. It has no much larger one-base neighbor in the sample; base qualities were not kept.

Genomic DNA was isolated from the sorted cells so that the TCRbeta CDR3 region could be sequenced. The immunoSEQ Assay was used for sequencing of TCRbeta CDR3 regions. TCRdb mirrors the immuneACCESS table, restricted to in-frame sequences. Some clones are absent from its copies; in checked studies, under half trace to an unresolved V gene, and the reason for the others is unknown. This sample holds 50,000 to 75,000 clones; roughly 90% were observed only once. The ten most abundant clones make up 0.62% of the sample. The paper's findings and limits, for the study overall: In the 0.1-3.0 mg/kg groups, partial responders were among the patients with the lowest normalized peripheral clonal expansion, particularly in CD8+ T cells. Low levels of normalized T-cell clonal expansion were also seen in some patients who did not respond. The antigen specificity of the peripheral T cells that underwent clonal expansion was not determined. At doses from 0.1 to 3.0 mg/kg, clonal expansion was seen in both CD4+ and CD8+ blood T cells between baseline and week 6. After ivuxolimab, CD8+ T cells had more expanded clones than CD4+ T cells on average.

The receptor chain draws on TRBV5-1 and TRBJ2-1, with 11 bases aligning to TRBD2. The clonotype comes from an adult with an advanced solid tumor such as melanoma, head and neck, liver or kidney cancer. The material was CD4+ or CD8+ T cells sorted from blood, obtained in a trial of the OX40 agonist ivuxolimab. The nucleotides are TGCGCCAGCAGCCCGAGGCTAGCGGGGGGAGGGAATGAGCAGTTCTTC. It codes for CASSPRLAGGGNEQFF.